This TCR beta chain is from a study of blood T cell repertoires in COVID-19. Study-wide background: Material from acute and convalescent COVID-19 was sourced from the United States, Italy and Spain. PBMCs, B-cell-depleted T cells, or T cells provided the cDNA or gDNA that made up the material.

As handled by the study authors: Quantification of nucleated cells was approximated via reference gene primer amplification. Profiled with immunoSEQ multiplex PCR; TCRdb holds only in-frame clones, not every one. V and J calls plus clone size are reproduced from that table; the DNA served to infer D and trimming. This sample yields 30,000 to 40,000 clones, of which 70% to 90% are seen a single time; around 2.5% belongs to the top ten. Trimming at V came to 3 bases and at J to 3 bases, leaving 12 bases not matched to a gene. Germline CDR1 reads KGHSH; CDR2 reads LQKENI. This CDR3 spans 18 amino acids.

This sequence joins TRBV18 and TRBJ2-2; 8 bases line up with TRBD1. This receptor was identified in a human donor in a cohort sampled during active COVID-19. The sample comprised peripheral blood. The CDR3 DNA sequence: TGTGCCAGCTCACCCGGCAGGGCGCAGGGGGCATACACCGGGGAGCTGTTTTTT. Translating gives CASSPGRAQGAYTGELFF.